Listed below are T cell receptor beta chains from one sample, sequenced in a study of early T cells in non-severe SARS-CoV-2 infection. Each CDR3 protein gets one entry after TCRdb re-called the 5' RACE reads with MiXCR. The sample lists tens of thousands of distinct CDR3 sequences; 12% were seen once. The specimen sequenced was whole blood. The receptors were gathered from an adult who was a healthcare worker with PCR-confirmed SARS-CoV-2 infection or an uninfected control (not recorded which). The CDR3 runs from the conserved cysteine through the conserved F or W. The order of the fields is CDR3 length, V gene, D gene, clone size, J gene, CDR3 protein, CDR3 DNA. The D gene is left open where the match is weak. Size values are once, few and many counts, or a class for expanded clones, and some rows have none.

length: 15
V: TRBV10-3
D: NA
size: many
J: TRBJ1-1
CDR3: CAISDRPAGNTEAFF
DNA: TGTGCCATCAGTGACAGGCCGGCCGGGAACACTGAAGCTTTCTTT

length: 13
V: TRBV7-8
D: NA
size: many
J: TRBJ1-2
CDR3: CASSFGGVYGYTF
DNA: TGTGCCAGCAGCTTTGGGGGCGTATATGGCTACACCTTC

length: 15
V: TRBV6-1
D: NA
size: many
J: TRBJ2-1
CDR3: CASSEGGSESNEQFF
DNA: TGTGCCAGCAGTGAAGGCGGTAGCGAGTCAAATGAGCAGTTCTTC

length: 13
V: TRBV4-1
D: NA
size: few
J: TRBJ2-1
CDR3: CASSQEAVAEQFF
DNA: TGCGCCAGCAGCCAAGAGGCGGTTGCTGAGCAGTTCTTC

length: 15
V: TRBV27
D: TRBD1
size: many
J: TRBJ1-2
CDR3: CASSLLGQGAPGYTF
DNA: TGTGCCAGCAGTTTATTAGGCCAGGGGGCGCCTGGCTACACCTTC

length: 18
V: TRBV7-9
D: NA
size: many
J: TRBJ2-5
CDR3: CASSSPPWFRAMIETQYF
DNA: TGTGCCAGCAGCTCCCCCCCGTGGTTCAGGGCGATGATAGAGACCCAGTACTTC

length: 16
V: TRBV2
D: NA
size: NA
J: TRBJ2-1
CDR3: CASSGLGGSSYNEQFF
DNA: TGTGCCAGCAGTGGTTTGGGCGGAAGCTCCTACAATGAGCAGTTCTTC

length: 14
V: TRBV7-9
D: NA
size: once
J: TRBJ1-2
CDR3: CVSSLFGAPSGYTF
DNA: TGTGTCAGCAGCTTGTTCGGGGCCCCGTCTGGCTACACCTTC

length: 15
V: TRBV6-5
D: NA
size: many
J: TRBJ1-6
CDR3: CASTRRAGSNSPLHF
DNA: TGTGCCAGCACCCGAAGGGCAGGGAGTAATTCACCCCTCCACTTT

length: 16
V: TRBV4-1
D: TRBD2
size: NA
J: TRBJ2-1
CDR3: CASSPGGGPNYNEQFF
DNA: TGCGCCAGCAGCCCGGGCGGGGGGCCCAACTACAATGAGCAGTTCTTC

length: 13
V: TRBV29-1
D: NA
size: many
J: TRBJ1-2
CDR3: CSVVEAGNYGYTF
DNA: TGCAGCGTTGTCGAGGCAGGGAACTATGGCTACACCTTC

length: 19
V: TRBV29-1
D: TRBD1
size: many
J: TRBJ2-6
CDR3: CSVEDRGAGGGTGANVLTF
DNA: TGCAGCGTTGAAGATCGGGGCGCAGGGGGCGGCACTGGGGCCAACGTCCTGACTTTC

length: 12
V: TRBV30
D: NA
size: NA
J: TRBJ2-1
CDR3: CAWSPGLNEQFF
DNA: TGTGCCTGGAGCCCCGGACTAAATGAGCAGTTCTTC

length: 12
V: TRBV3-1
D: NA
size: many
J: TRBJ2-7
CDR3: CASSQRRREQYF
DNA: TGTGCCAGCAGCCAGCGTAGGAGGGAGCAGTACTTC

length: 18
V: TRBV19
D: TRBD1
size: few
J: TRBJ2-7
CDR3: CASSIEGFYGTGTYEQYF
DNA: TGTGCCAGTAGTATAGAGGGTTTCTACGGGACAGGGACCTACGAGCAGTACTTC

length: 11
V: TRBV7-2
D: NA
size: NA
J: TRBJ2-1
CDR3: CASSLNYEQFF
DNA: TGTGCCAGCAGCTTGAACTATGAGCAGTTCTTC

length: 11
V: TRBV20-1
D: NA
size: many
J: TRBJ2-7
CDR3: CSASGSYEQYF
DNA: TGCAGTGCTTCCGGCTCCTACGAGCAGTACTTC

length: 13
V: TRBV7-7
D: NA
size: NA
J: TRBJ2-1
CDR3: CASSFSSYNEQFF
DNA: TGTGCTAGCAGCTTCTCAAGCTACAATGAGCAGTTCTTC

length: 13
V: TRBV3-1
D: TRBD2
size: many
J: TRBJ2-7
CDR3: CASSQDSGSEQYF
DNA: TGTGCCAGCAGCCAAGATAGCGGGAGCGAGCAGTACTTC

length: 13
V: TRBV7-9
D: NA
size: many
J: TRBJ1-5
CDR3: CASSLDGYQPQHF
DNA: TGTGCCAGCAGCTTGGACGGATATCAGCCCCAGCATTTT

length: 17
V: TRBV19
D: NA
size: few
J: TRBJ1-1
CDR3: CASSIARRPPRNTEAFF
DNA: TGTGCCAGTAGTATAGCGAGACGGCCCCCACGGAACACTGAAGCTTTCTTT

length: 14
V: TRBV2
D: NA
size: few
J: TRBJ1-5
CDR3: CASSGRGTNQPQHF
DNA: TGTGCCAGCAGCGGGAGAGGGACGAATCAGCCCCAGCATTTT

length: 12
V: TRBV30
D: NA
size: few
J: TRBJ2-7
CDR3: CAWSAQSYEQYF
DNA: TGTGCCTGGAGTGCCCAATCCTACGAGCAGTACTTC

length: 16
V: TRBV11-2
D: TRBD1
size: few
J: TRBJ1-1
CDR3: CASSRGQAWVNTEAFF
DNA: TGTGCCAGCAGCCGTGGACAGGCGTGGGTGAACACTGAAGCTTTCTTT

length: 16
V: TRBV6-6
D: NA
size: many
J: TRBJ2-3
CDR3: CASTTGGGVITDTQYF
DNA: TGTGCCAGCACTACCGGAGGAGGGGTTATCACAGATACGCAGTATTTT

length: 15
V: TRBV7-3
D: TRBD2
size: few
J: TRBJ2-2
CDR3: CASSRGGPNTGELFF
DNA: TGTGCCAGCAGTCGCGGGGGGCCGAACACCGGGGAGCTGTTTTTT

length: 13
V: TRBV27
D: NA
size: few
J: TRBJ1-1
CDR3: CASRDISNTEVFF
DNA: TGTGCCAGCAGGGACATTTCGAACACTGAAGTTTTCTTT

length: 12
V: TRBV7-9
D: NA
size: many
J: TRBJ1-2
CDR3: CAILTEDYGYTF
DNA: TGTGCCATCCTCACTGAGGACTATGGCTACACCTTC

length: 18
V: TRBV21-1
D: NA
size: many
J: TRBJ2-7
CDR3: CASSKEFPTSGGKYEQYF
DNA: TGTGCCAGCAGCAAGGAGTTCCCGACTAGCGGGGGGAAATACGAGCAGTACTTC

length: 13
V: TRBV7-3
D: NA
size: few
J: TRBJ1-1
CDR3: CASSPDGRAEAFF
DNA: TGTGCCAGCAGCCCTGACGGTCGAGCTGAAGCTTTCTTT

length: 15
V: TRBV10-2
D: TRBD2
size: NA
J: TRBJ2-5
CDR3: CASKGTSGPGETQYF
DNA: TGCGCCAGCAAGGGGACTAGCGGCCCCGGGGAGACCCAGTACTTC

length: 15
V: TRBV10-3
D: NA
size: few
J: TRBJ1-1
CDR3: CAIRPTGRADTEAFF
DNA: TGTGCCATCAGGCCGACCGGGAGGGCCGACACTGAAGCTTTCTTT

length: 16
V: TRBV4-2
D: TRBD1
size: many
J: TRBJ2-7
CDR3: CASSQDLGTGSYEQYF
DNA: TGTGCCAGCAGCCAAGATCTGGGGACAGGGTCCTACGAGCAGTACTTC

length: 14
V: TRBV29-1
D: NA
size: many
J: TRBJ2-3
CDR3: CSVEGGRFTDTQYF
DNA: TGCAGCGTTGAAGGGGGGAGGTTCACAGATACGCAGTATTTT

length: 14
V: TRBV3-1
D: NA
size: many
J: TRBJ1-6
CDR3: CASSQGLTHSPLHF
DNA: TGTGCCAGCAGCCAAGGGCTAACCCATTCACCCCTCCACTTT

length: 18
V: TRBV11-2
D: NA
size: many
J: TRBJ2-6
CDR3: CASSLDSDTAVWANVLTF
DNA: TGTGCCAGCAGCTTAGACTCGGACACGGCGGTCTGGGCCAACGTCCTGACTTTC

length: 14
V: TRBV7-9
D: NA
size: NA
J: TRBJ1-1
CDR3: CASSSQAGGTEAFF
DNA: TGTGCCAGCAGCTCCCAGGCGGGAGGGACTGAAGCTTTCTTT

length: 14
V: TRBV12-3/TRBV12-4
D: NA
size: NA
J: TRBJ1-2
CDR3: CASSFQGTDYGYTF
DNA: TGTGCCAGCAGTTTCCAGGGGACTGACTATGGCTACACCTTC

length: 16
V: TRBV2
D: NA
size: NA
J: TRBJ2-2
CDR3: CASNPDRVGTTGELFF
DNA: TGTGCCAGCAACCCCGATAGGGTCGGGACCACCGGGGAGCTGTTTTTT

length: 16
V: TRBV4-1
D: NA
size: few
J: TRBJ1-1
CDR3: CASSQEAPGTYTEAFF
DNA: TGCGCCAGCAGCCAAGAGGCCCCAGGGACCTACACTGAAGCTTTCTTT

length: 14
V: TRBV5-1
D: NA
size: few
J: TRBJ2-3
CDR3: CASSLEGTTDTQYF
DNA: TGCGCCAGCAGCTTGGAAGGTACCACAGATACGCAGTATTTT

length: 15
V: TRBV20-1
D: TRBD2
size: many
J: TRBJ2-2
CDR3: CSARDGGTNTGELFF
DNA: TGCAGTGCTAGAGACGGGGGGACGAACACCGGGGAGCTGTTTTTT

length: 15
V: TRBV7-2
D: NA
size: NA
J: TRBJ1-2
CDR3: CASSLVPRMNYGYTF
DNA: TGTGCCAGCAGCTTAGTTCCCAGGATGAACTATGGCTACACCTTC

length: 15
V: TRBV4-1
D: NA
size: many
J: TRBJ2-7
CDR3: CASSQEPGGNDEQYF
DNA: TGCGCCAGCAGCCAAGAGCCCGGGGGCAATGACGAGCAGTACTTC